This T cell receptor (beta chain) was documented in a study of cytomegalovirus exposure and HLA in healthy donors. V was clipped by 5 bases and J by 7 bases; unmatched bases: 7. The CDR3 is 13 amino acids. The germline V gene encodes CDR1 GTSNPN and CDR2 SVGIG (reference sequence). This clone was found a few times. Its antigen remains unknown. Profiled with immunoSEQ multiplex PCR; TCRdb holds only in-frame clones, not every one. This table has about 130,000 clones, 88% appearing once. The donors were in the approximately 130-subject validation cohort, distinct from the roughly 700-subject first cohort. Study results and limitations: The TCR clusters that emerged in the first cohort tended, a later analysis found, to co-occur in the 95 to 150 validation repertoires.

The J gene is TRBJ2-1, the V gene TRBV30; TRBD2 agrees at 8 bases. The receptor comes from a man aged 25-45 years in good health and CMV-seronegative. The sample consisted of PBMCs. The CDR3 DNA reads TGTGCCTGGGGGAGACTAGCGTGGAATGAGCAGTTCTTC. Translated, it gives CAWGRLAWNEQFF.